This T cell receptor (beta chain) was found in a study of human T cells and chemical hapten exposure (dated by TCRdb to the early 2020s). For context, the study as a whole: For sensitization, 2% DPC in acetone was applied to an approximately 2 cm by approximately 2 cm area of upper inner arm skin. Patients additionally received weekly therapeutic DPC doses to the scalp throughout the roughly 23-week study period. Patch testing was performed on the upper back with Finn chambers containing 0.01% DPC, and the patch tests were scored after 6 days according to International Contact Dermatitis Research Group standards. The mostly female patient cohort included alopecia areata with under or over 50% scalp involvement, alopecia totalis and alopecia universalis. Libraries were pooled for sequencing, and per-sample TCR yields varied mainly because of small differences in library volumes within the pool. The study tracked peripheral blood TCR repertoire changes in vivo during primary and secondary sensitization to the hapten diphenylcyclopropenone (DPC) in alopecia patients. Patient blood was sampled pre-sensitization (week 0) and at 2, 6 and about 24 weeks after DPC sensitization. Twenty-nine alopecia patients gave blood for TCR sequencing at one to four time points (pre-sensitization, 2, 6 and 24 weeks).

This clonotype occurred a few times. The antigen it recognizes is unknown. No per-base quality is available; no much larger clone lies one base away. The library relied on RACE. Sequencing instrument: NextSeq 500. During library preparation, unique molecular identifiers were attached to individual cDNA molecules so that TCRs could be counted quantitatively and reproducibly. Each blood RNA sample was used to sequence both TCR alpha and TCR beta chains. In the source study's methods: A median of roughly 99,000 TCRs per sample was observed, with a range of about 20,000 to 750,000. The Decombinator software suite was used to annotate V, J and CDR3 in the TCR reads. For PS versus PT1 abundance plots, all samples were subsampled to the same number of TCRs (28,000). Expanded TCRs were defined as absent before sensitization and observed at least eight times at the 2-week time point. TCRdb took the public reads, trimmed them with fastp at Q25, ran MiXCR for clone calling and kept in-frame beta chains. Entries are consolidated by CDR3 protein sequence, retaining the most common genes and DNA. These V and J calls are TCRdb output, not the study's own analysis. This sample is represented by 65,000 to 85,000 distinct CDR3 sequences; 10% of them were singletons. Jointly, the top ten make up roughly 1.4% of the sample.

Read against the paper, the sample's time point label means: patch test 1, 2 weeks after DPC sensitization. This specimen's treatment or condition label, per the study, means: therapeutic diphenylcyclopropenone sensitization with weekly scalp DPC. At every patch-test visit, the blood draw took place before the patch test was put on. Eligible patients were aged 18 to 70, diagnosed with alopecia, deemed suitable for DPC therapy, and excluded if pregnant. Total RNA was extracted from unfractionated whole blood collected in Tempus Blood RNA tubes. According to the germline V gene (reference sequence), CDR1 reads SEHNR and CDR2 reads FQNEAQ. Taken from cysteine to phenylalanine, the CDR3 has 14 residues. Kept here is only the CDR3 DNA, which spans 42 bases and is read in frame from base 1. Between the V and J ends, shortened by 5 bases and 5 bases respectively, the junction contains 16 bases. Study-level results and caveats: Expanded TCRs formed significantly more large CDR3 similarity clusters than pre-sensitization or healthy control sets, consistent with antigen-driven responses. DPC sensitization did not change the number of TCRs with a frequency above 1 in 1000, and there was no evidence of changes in global repertoire structure. Patch test score correlated positively with the number of PT1 expanded TCRs, reaching significance at thresholds 8, 16 and 32 but not at 4. Because all patients had alopecia, a presumed autoimmune disease, the immune response of the patients might differ from that of healthy individuals. After repeated subsampling, the strength of the expansion versus patch-test correlation and the threshold at which it became significant changed.

The input for sequencing was whole blood, taken in connection with sensitization to the hapten diphenylcyclopropenone (DPC). The receptor comes from a woman in her forties or fifties with alopecia areata. Some clones in this sample may be carry-over from other donors' samples. The V gene is TRBV7-9 and the J gene is TRBJ2-7; TRBD2 might be the D gene, on 5 matching bases. The CDR3: CASSPAGVPDEQYF. The nucleotides are TGTGCCAGCAGCCCCGCCGGGGTACCCGACGAGCAGTACTTC.